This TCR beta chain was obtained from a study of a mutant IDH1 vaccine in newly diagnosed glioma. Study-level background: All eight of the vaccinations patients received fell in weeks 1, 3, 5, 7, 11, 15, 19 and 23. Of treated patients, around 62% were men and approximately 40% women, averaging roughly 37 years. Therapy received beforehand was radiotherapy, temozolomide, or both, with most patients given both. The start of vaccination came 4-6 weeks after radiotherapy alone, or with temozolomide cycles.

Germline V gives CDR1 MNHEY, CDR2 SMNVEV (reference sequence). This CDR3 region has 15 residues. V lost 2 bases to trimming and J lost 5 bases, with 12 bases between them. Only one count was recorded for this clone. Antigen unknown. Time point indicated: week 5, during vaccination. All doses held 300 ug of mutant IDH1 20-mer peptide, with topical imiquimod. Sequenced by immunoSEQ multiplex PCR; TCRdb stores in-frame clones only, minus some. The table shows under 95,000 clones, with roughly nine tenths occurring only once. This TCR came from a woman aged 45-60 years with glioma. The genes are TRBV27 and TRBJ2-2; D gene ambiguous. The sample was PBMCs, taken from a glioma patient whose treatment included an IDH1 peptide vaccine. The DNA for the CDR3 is TGTGCCAGCAGTTTAAGGAGAGGTGGGACCGGGGAGCTGTTTTTT. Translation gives CASSLRRGGTGELFF.